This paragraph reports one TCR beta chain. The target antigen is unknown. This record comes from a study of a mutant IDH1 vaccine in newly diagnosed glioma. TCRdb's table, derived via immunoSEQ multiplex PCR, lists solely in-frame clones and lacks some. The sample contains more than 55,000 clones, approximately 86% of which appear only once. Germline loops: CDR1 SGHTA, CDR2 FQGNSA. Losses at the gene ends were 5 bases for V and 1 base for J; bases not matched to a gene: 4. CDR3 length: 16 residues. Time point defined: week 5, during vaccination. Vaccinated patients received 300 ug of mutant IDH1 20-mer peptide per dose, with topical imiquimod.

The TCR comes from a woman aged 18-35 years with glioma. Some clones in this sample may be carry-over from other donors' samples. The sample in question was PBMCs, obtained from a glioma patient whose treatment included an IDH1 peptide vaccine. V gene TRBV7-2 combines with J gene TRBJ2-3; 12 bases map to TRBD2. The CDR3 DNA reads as TGTGCCAGCAGCAGCCGGACTAGCGGGGGCACAGATACGCAGTATTTT. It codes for CASSSRTSGGTDTQYF.